This TCR beta chain was identified during a study of blood T cell repertoires in COVID-19. Looking at the study overall: COVID-19 samples collected from the United States, Italy and Spain covered acute and convalescent phases. T cells, B-cell-depleted T cells, or PBMCs provided the cDNA or gDNA that served as material.

This clone turned up a few times. Trimming took off 6 bases at V and 3 bases at J, with 6 bases between the two ends. The CDR3 is made up of 11 amino acids. Under the authors' procedure: From reference gene primer amplification, estimates of nucleated cell counts were derived. Profiling relied on immunoSEQ multiplex PCR, and the TCRdb table lists in-frame clones only, not all of them. The DNA was the basis for D and trimming; V, J and clone size are from that table. The sample shows 130,000 or so clones, 80% to 90% of them seen only once. The TCR sequence derives from a man in his forties or fifties with active COVID-19. This chain joins TRBV12-3 or TRBV12-4 and TRBJ2-7, with D unresolved. Sequences were obtained from peripheral blood. As DNA, the CDR3 is TGTGCCAGCAGACAAAGCTACGAGCAGTACTTC. Amino acid sequence: CASRQSYEQYF.